This T cell receptor (beta chain) derives from a study of identical twins. TCRdb fed the 5' RACE reads into MiXCR, producing one record per CDR3 protein. The sample gives over 600,000 distinct CDR3 sequences, 21% of which show up once; roughly 4.3% is in the top ten. This clonotype was seen just once. Germline lookup yields CDR1 MNHEY and CDR2 SMNVEV (reference sequence). Trimming left V 6 bases short and J 4 bases short, with 18 bases between. The CDR3 is made up of 16 amino acids. The same data also contributed to another study, on T cells expressing NK-cell markers.

The genes are TRBV27 and TRBJ2-2; possibly TRBD1 for D (6 bases). The TCR was taken from a woman aged 18-29 years in good health. The sequenced sample consisted of PBMCs. The CDR3 region is CASRVKGVSATGELFF. CDR3 nucleotide sequence: TGTGCCAGCAGGGTAAAGGGGGTGTCGGCCACCGGGGAGCTGTTTTTT.